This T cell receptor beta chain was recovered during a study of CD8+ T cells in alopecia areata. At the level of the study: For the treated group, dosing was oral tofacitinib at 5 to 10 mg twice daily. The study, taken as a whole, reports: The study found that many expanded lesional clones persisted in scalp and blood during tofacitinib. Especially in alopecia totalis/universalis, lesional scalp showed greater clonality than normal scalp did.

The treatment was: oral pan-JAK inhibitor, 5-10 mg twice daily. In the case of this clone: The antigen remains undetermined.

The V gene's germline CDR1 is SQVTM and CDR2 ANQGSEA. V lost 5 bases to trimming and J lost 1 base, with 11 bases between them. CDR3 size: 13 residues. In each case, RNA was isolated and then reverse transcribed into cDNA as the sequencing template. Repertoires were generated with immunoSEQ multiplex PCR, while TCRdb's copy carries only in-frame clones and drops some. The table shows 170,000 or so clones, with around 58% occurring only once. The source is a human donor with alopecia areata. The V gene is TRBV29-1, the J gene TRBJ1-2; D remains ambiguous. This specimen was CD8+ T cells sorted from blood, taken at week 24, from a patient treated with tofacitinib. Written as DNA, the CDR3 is TGCAGCGTTCACGGAGGCCTTAACTATGGCTACACCTTC. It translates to CSVHGGLNYGYTF.